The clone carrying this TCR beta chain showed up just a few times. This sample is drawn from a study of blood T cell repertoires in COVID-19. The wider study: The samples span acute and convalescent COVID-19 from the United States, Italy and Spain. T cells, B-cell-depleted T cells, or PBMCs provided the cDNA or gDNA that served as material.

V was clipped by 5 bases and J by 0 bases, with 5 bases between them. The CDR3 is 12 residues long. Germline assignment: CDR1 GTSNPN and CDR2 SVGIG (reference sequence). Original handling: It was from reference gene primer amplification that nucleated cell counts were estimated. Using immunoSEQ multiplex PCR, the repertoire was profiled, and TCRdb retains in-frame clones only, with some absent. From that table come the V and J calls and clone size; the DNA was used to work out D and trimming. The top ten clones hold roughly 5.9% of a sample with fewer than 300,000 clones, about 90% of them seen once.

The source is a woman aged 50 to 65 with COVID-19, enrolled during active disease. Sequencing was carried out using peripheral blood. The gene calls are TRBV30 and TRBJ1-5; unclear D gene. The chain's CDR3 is CAWGRSNQPQHF. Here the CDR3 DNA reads TGTGCCTGGGGCCGTAGCAATCAGCCCCAGCATTTT.